These 18 T cell receptor beta chains share one sample of origin, sequenced in a study of response to subunit inactivated influenza vaccine. TCRdb analysed the RT-PCR reads with MiXCR anew, one entry per CDR3 protein. The sample has about 240,000 distinct CDR3 sequences, 10% to 15% seen once. Material: non-naive T cells sorted from PBMCs, obtained about 14 days before vaccination. These receptors were taken from a man in his fifties or sixties who received an inactivated influenza vaccine.

This rearrangement joins TRBV10-3 to TRBJ2-2; D might be TRBD2 (6 bases). Trimming shortened V by 8 bases and J by 6 bases, and 16 bases separated the two germline ends. Germline lookup yields CDR1 ENHRY and CDR2 SYGVKD. CDR3 length: 14 residues. CDR3 in amino acids: CAIGPGVDSGELFF. The CDR3 DNA is TGTGCCATCGGTCCGGGAGTGGACTCCGGGGAGCTGTTTTTT.

This clonotype was seen more than once but under ten times. The chain combines TRBV7-3 with TRBJ1-1; D possibly corresponds to TRBD1 (6 bases). This CDR3 is 15 amino acids long. The germline V gene encodes CDR1 SGHTA and CDR2 FQGTGA. V lost 0 bases, J lost 2 bases, and 10 bases lay in between. In DNA, the CDR3 is TGTGCCAGCAGCTTAACTGGACAGACCAACACTGAAGCTTTCTTT. Residues: CASSLTGQTNTEAFF.

This clonotype was detected a few times. The rearrangement joins TRBV12-3 or TRBV12-4 to TRBJ2-7; 8 nucleotides agree with TRBD2. This CDR3 comprises 15 residues. V was pared by 2 bases and J by 6 bases, with 9 bases of the junction left unmatched. The CDR3 here is CASSLMSGGPFEQYF. The CDR3 DNA sequence: TGTGCCAGCAGTTTAATGTCGGGGGGGCCGTTCGAGCAGTACTTC.

Many counts were recorded for this clonotype. The chain is built from TRBV12-3 or TRBV12-4 and TRBJ2-7; D not resolved. The V end lost 5 bases, the J end lost 3 bases, and 11 bases lay between the germline ends. The length of the CDR3 is 13 residues. The CDR3 nucleotides read TGTGCCAGCAGTCGGGCAGGCAGCTACGAGCAGTACTTC. The encoded protein is CASSRAGSYEQYF.

This chain links TRBV20-1 with TRBJ2-1, with 13 bases that match TRBD2. The CDR3 loop spans 19 amino acids. After removal of 0 bases from V and 7 bases from J, the junction contained 15 bases not matched to a gene. Germline V CDR1 and CDR2: DFQATT, SNEGSKA (reference sequence). CDR3 sequence reads: CSARDYHEWTSGSGNEQFF. The CDR3 nucleotides read TGCAGTGCTAGAGACTACCATGAATGGACTAGCGGGAGCGGGAATGAGCAGTTCTTC.

This clonotype was seen a few times. The V gene is TRBV4-3, the J gene TRBJ2-3; TRBD1 is a possible D gene (5 bases). Between the trimmed V and J ends, which lost 0 bases and 2 bases, there was a span of 9 bases. The CDR3 has 15 amino acids. Germline V gene data show CDR1 as LGHNA and CDR2 as YSLEER. The CDR3 is CASSQDRQITDTQYF. Written as DNA, the CDR3 is TGCGCCAGCAGCCAAGATAGACAGATCACAGATACGCAGTATTTT.

This clonotype was counted only a few times. The J gene is TRBJ1-2, the V gene TRBV6-5; D ambiguous. The CDR3 runs to 13 residues. Germline CDR1 is MNHEY and CDR2 is SVGAGI. The germline V and J ends were trimmed by 0 bases and 9 bases, with 11 bases remaining between them. CDR3 protein: CASSYSEGSSYTF. CDR3 coding DNA: TGTGCCAGCAGTTACTCGGAGGGAAGCAGCTACACCTTC.

The J gene is TRBJ1-6, the V gene TRBV5-1; D not resolved. The CDR3 sequence is 15 residues long. Germline V gives CDR1 SGHRS, CDR2 YFSETQ. Between the trimmed V and J ends, which lost 0 bases and 10 bases, there was a span of 14 bases. CDR3: CASSLEAGFKSPLHF. The CDR3 bases are TGCGCCAGCAGCTTGGAGGCAGGCTTTAAGTCACCCCTCCACTTT. The full variable domain, completed using reference TRBV5-1 and TRBJ1-6, is KAGVTQTPRYLIKTRGQQVTLSCSPISGHRSVSWYQQTPGQGLQFLFEYFSETQRNKGNFPGRFSGRQFSNSRSEMNVSTLELGDSALYLCASSLEAGFKSPLHFGNGTRLTVT.

This clonotype was detected many times. The chain combines TRBV7-2 with TRBJ2-5, with D maybe TRBD2 (6 bases). There are 17 residues in the CDR3. V was clipped by 2 bases and J by 4 bases, with 20 bases between them. From germline, CDR1 is SGHTA and CDR2 FQGNSA. The CDR3 DNA sequence: TGTGCCAGCAGCTTACGTGGGGGTGCGGGATGGGGAGAGACCCAGTACTTC. It yields the protein CASSLRGGAGWGETQYF.

A few counts support this clonotype. The chain joins TRBV6-5 to TRBJ2-5; D is perhaps TRBD2 (5 bases). The germline V gene has CDR1 MNHEY and CDR2 SVGAGI. Trimming removed 0 bases from V and 5 bases from J, with 7 bases in between. This CDR3 region has 13 residues. CDR3 loop: CASSYSWRETQYF. The CDR3 DNA is TGTGCCAGCAGTTACTCGTGGAGGGAGACCCAGTACTTC.

The rearrangement links TRBV5-1 to TRBJ1-4; perhaps TRBD1 as D (6 bases). V gave up 7 bases and J gave up 7 bases, with 20 bases separating them. Germline CDR1 SGHRS, CDR2 YFSETQ. The CDR3 has 15 amino acids. CDR3 sequence reads: CASGENGGAGEKLFF. The CDR3 bases are TGCGCCAGCGGCGAAAATGGGGGGGCAGGTGAAAAACTGTTTTTT.

V and J are TRBV7-2 and TRBJ2-1; D possibly uses TRBD1 or TRBD2 (5 bases each). V was clipped by 1 base and J by 9 bases, with 16 bases between them. Looked up from germline, CDR1 is SGHTA and CDR2 is FQGNSA. The CDR3 runs to 15 residues. The CDR3, as DNA: TGTGCCAGCAGCTTAGTCGTTCCCACTAGGGGTGAGCAGTTCTTC. Its translation: CASSLVVPTRGEQFF. Looking up the rest from reference TRBV7-2 and TRBJ2-1 gives the full variable domain: GAGVSQSPSNKVTEKGKDVELRCDPISGHTALYWYRQSLGQGLEFLIYFQGNSAPDKSGLPSDRFSAERTGGSVSTLTIQRTQQEDSAVYLCASSLVVPTRGEQFFGPGTRLTVL.

This chain uses TRBV7-8 with TRBJ1-5, with TRBD1 identical over 7 bases. Germline V gene data show CDR1 as SGHVS and CDR2 as FQNEAQ. The CDR3 length is 14 residues. The J segment lost 5 bases and the V segment lost 5 bases, leaving 6 bases of the junction unmatched. The CDR3 DNA reads TGTGCCAGCAGCGCACAGGGGATCGATCAGCCCCAGCATTTT. This sequence encodes CASSAQGIDQPQHF. The full variable domain, in which reference TRBV7-8 and TRBJ1-5 provide the parts outside the CDR3, is GAGVSQSPRYKVAKRGQDVALRCDPISGHVSLFWYQQALGQGPEFLTYFQNEAQLDKSGLPSDRFFAERPEGSVSTLKIQRTQQEDSAVYLCASSAQGIDQPQHFGDGTRLSIL.

This clonotype was picked up many times. V and J are TRBV7-2 and TRBJ2-5, with 9 bases matching TRBD2. CDR1 SGHTA and CDR2 FQGNSA come from the germline V gene. Trimming at V came to 1 base and at J to 7 bases, leaving 7 bases not matched to a gene. This CDR3 comprises 15 residues. The CDR3 DNA reads as TGTGCCAGCAGCTTAGAACTAGCGGGCCCAGTGACCCAGTACTTC. It codes for CASSLELAGPVTQYF.

In this sample, this clonotype turned up many times. The chain combines TRBV29-1 with TRBJ2-5, with D possibly TRBD2 on 6 matching bases. Germline V lookup: CDR1 SQVTM, CDR2 ANQGSEA. There are 12 residues in the CDR3. Deletions cut 2 bases from V and 4 bases from J, with 8 bases between. The CDR3 region is CSVERGGETQYF. In DNA, the CDR3 is TGCAGCGTTGAACGGGGAGGAGAGACCCAGTACTTC.

In its sample, this clonotype was seen a few times. This rearrangement joins TRBV10-3 to TRBJ2-1, with 13 bases lining up with TRBD2. This CDR3 spans 14 amino acids. Germline V gives CDR1 ENHRY, CDR2 SYGVKD. With 6 bases clipped from V and 6 bases from J, the junction kept 2 bases outside the gene matches. The CDR3 DNA sequence: TGTGCCATCAGGGGGACTAGCGGGATCAATGAGCAGTTCTTC. It yields the protein CAIRGTSGINEQFF.

This clonotype was picked up many times. The CDR3 DNA sequence: TGTGCCAGCAGTTTTGCGGGGTCGAACACCGGGGAGCTGTTTTTT. Translated: CASSFAGSNTGELFF. V and J are TRBV12-3 or TRBV12-4 and TRBJ2-2, with a possible D match to TRBD2 (6 bases). CDR3 length: 15 amino acids. V was trimmed by 3 bases and J by 0 bases, leaving 8 bases between them.

This clonotype was seen a few times. This rearrangement joins TRBV5-5 to TRBJ2-5; 8 nucleotides align to TRBD1. The CDR3 extends over 16 amino acids. V dropped 4 bases and J dropped 4; count of bases not matched to a gene: 12. Germline loops: CDR1 SGHKS, CDR2 YYEKEE (reference sequence). The CDR3 nucleotides are TGTGCCAGCAGCATTCCTCCGACAGGGGCCGGAGAGACCCAGTACTTC. Its protein product is CASSIPPTGAGETQYF.